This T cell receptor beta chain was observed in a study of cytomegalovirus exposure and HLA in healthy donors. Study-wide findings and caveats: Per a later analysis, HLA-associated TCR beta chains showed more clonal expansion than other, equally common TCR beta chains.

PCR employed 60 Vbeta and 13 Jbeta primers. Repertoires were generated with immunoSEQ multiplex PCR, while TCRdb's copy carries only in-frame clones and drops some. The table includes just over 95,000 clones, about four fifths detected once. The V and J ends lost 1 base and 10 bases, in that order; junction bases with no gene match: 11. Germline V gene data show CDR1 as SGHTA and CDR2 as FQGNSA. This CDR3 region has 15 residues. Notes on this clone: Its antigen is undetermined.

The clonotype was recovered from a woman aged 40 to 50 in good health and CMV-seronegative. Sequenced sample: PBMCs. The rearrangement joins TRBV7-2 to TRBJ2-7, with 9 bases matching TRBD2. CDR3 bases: TGTGCCAGCAGCTTAGGTTCGAGCGGGGGGAGGGCTCAGTACTTC. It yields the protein CASSLGSSGGRAQYF.